This T cell receptor (beta chain) stems from a study of Graves' ophthalmopathy and Graves' hyperthyroidism. RNA transcripts served as template for amplifying TCR beta CDR3 sequences. RT-PCR was first run with HTBI primers, then multiplex PCR in a second round. TCRdb ran MiXCR on the multiplex PCR reads and lists one entry per CDR3 protein. There are approximately 500,000 distinct CDR3 sequences in the sample; approximately 14% occur only once, and more than 8.5% lies in the top ten. With 6 bases removed from V and 1 base from J, the gap between germline ends came to 6 bases. CDR1 and CDR2 from the germline V gene are DFQATT and SNEGSKA (reference sequence). CDR3 length equals 11 residues. This clonotype was seen at least ten times.

Sequencing was done on a sample of blood. The rearrangement uses TRBV20-1 and TRBJ2-5; D is ambiguous. The receptor's source is a woman in her twenties or thirties with Graves' ophthalmopathy. CDR3 residues: CSAELQETQYF. CDR3 bases: TGCAGTGCCGAGCTCCAAGAGACCCAGTACTTC.